The 10 T cell receptor beta chains below all came from one sample that was sequenced in a study of cytomegalovirus exposure and HLA in healthy donors (TCRdb year 2017). Library preparation was by the immunoSEQ multiplex PCR assay. For the multiplex PCR, a mixture combining 60 forward primers for TCR Vbeta segments and 13 reverse primers for TCR Jbeta segments was used. Here the immuneACCESS table is served through TCRdb, limited to in-frame sequences with V and J called. Missing clones are a known gap in these copies; in checked studies unresolved V genes cover under half, and the rest lacks a known reason. This sample has over 200,000 clones in its table, and around 88% of those were observed once. About 1% of the sample is in the top ten clones. What was sequenced was PBMCs. The receptor set was obtained from a young woman in good health and CMV-seronegative.

V gene TRBV20-1 combines with J gene TRBJ1-1; D gene uncertain. Germline CDR1 DFQATT, CDR2 SNEGSKA (reference sequence). The CDR3 extends over 10 amino acids. V lost 6 bases and J 8 bases, leaving 10 bases between the germline ends. The CDR3 here is CSAAEGEAFF. The CDR3, as DNA: TGCAGTGCAGCGGAAGGGGAAGCTTTCTTT.

The CDR3 spells CASSSLTRGPRDTQYF. The CDR3 coding sequence is TGTGCCAGCAGCTCCTTAACGCGGGGCCCCAGGGATACGCAGTATTTT. The rearrangement uses TRBV7-3 and TRBJ2-3; the D gene is possibly TRBD2 (6 bases). This CDR3 is 16 amino acids long. The ends were cut back, 4 bases at V and 6 bases at J, with 20 bases in the middle. Germline V gene sequence: CDR1 SGHTA, CDR2 FQGTGA.

The V call is TRBV7-6, the J call TRBJ2-7; 8 bases match TRBD1. The CDR3 length is 13 residues. Germline V CDR1 and CDR2: SGHVS, FNYEAQ. Trimming removed 3 bases from V and 4 bases from J; junction bases left unmatched: 2. This CDR3 reads CASSFRTGYEQYF. Written as DNA, the CDR3 is TGTGCCAGCAGCTTCCGGACAGGGTACGAGCAGTACTTC. Together with reference TRBV7-6 and TRBJ2-7, the CDR3 gives the full variable domain: GAGVSQSPRYKVTKRGQDVALRCDPISGHVSLYWYRQALGQGPEFLTYFNYEAQQDKSGLPNDRFSAERPEGSISTLTIQRTEQRDSAMYRCASSFRTGYEQYFGPGTRLTVT.

The rearrangement joins TRBV6-1 to TRBJ1-1; 7 bases map to TRBD1. V shed 6 bases and J 3 bases; nucleotides not matched to a gene: 7. Germline CDR1 is MNHNS and CDR2 is SASEGT. The CDR3 length is 14 residues. CDR3 DNA: TGTGCCAGCAGCGACAGGGCGGTGGACACTGAAGCTTTCTTT. Its translation: CASSDRAVDTEAFF.

The chain links TRBV19 to TRBJ1-1, with D hard to call. The V and J ends lost 3 bases and 3 bases respectively, with 8 bases between them. The V gene's germline CDR1 is LNHDA and CDR2 SQIVND (reference sequence). This CDR3 region has 13 residues. The CDR3 is CASSIVFDTEAFF. The CDR3 DNA follows: TGTGCCAGTAGTATTGTATTTGACACTGAAGCTTTCTTT.

This clone was observed once. The chain links TRBV11-2 to TRBJ2-5; the match to TRBD2 covers 7 bases. This CDR3 is 15 amino acids long. Trimming took 4 bases from V and 2 from J; bases not matched to a gene: 7. Looked up from germline, CDR1 is SGHAT and CDR2 is FQNNGV. The DNA for the CDR3 is TGTGCCAGCAGCTCAAACCTAGCGGAGCAAGAGACCCAGTACTTC. As protein: CASSSNLAEQETQYF.

This clone was seen just once. The chain is built from TRBV7-2 and TRBJ1-2, with 10 bases matching TRBD1. The length of the CDR3 is 15 residues. Germline V gene data show CDR1 as SGHTA and CDR2 as FQGNSA. V lost 5 bases, J lost 3 bases, and 6 bases stayed unmatched. The CDR3 DNA is TGTGCCAGCAGCCACGACAGGGGGCGAGACTATGGCTACACCTTC. Its protein is CASSHDRGRDYGYTF.

The V and J genes are TRBV4-1 and TRBJ2-1, with D possibly matching TRBD2 (6 bases). The V gene lost 4 bases and the J gene lost 10 bases, with 23 bases spanning the gap. The CDR3 is made up of 16 amino acids. In germline, CDR1 is MGHRA, CDR2 YSYEKL. As DNA, the CDR3 is TGCGCCAGCAGCCTCTTGCCCCCCCCGCGGGGATGGGAGCAGTTCTTC. Its protein is CASSLLPPPRGWEQFF.

For the CDR3, the DNA is TGTGCCAGCAGCGTAATTAGGGGACCAACAGGGCTTGGCTACACCTTC. Protein: CASSVIRGPTGLGYTF. V and J are TRBV11-2 and TRBJ1-2; D may be TRBD1 (6 bases). Germline V lookup: CDR1 SGHAT, CDR2 FQNNGV. The CDR3 is made up of 16 amino acids. Deletions cut 5 bases from V and 7 bases from J, with 23 bases between.

The gene calls are TRBV6-6 and TRBJ1-1; D not certain. Germline V gene lookup returns CDR1 MNHNY and CDR2 SVGAGI (reference sequence). Trimming pared 8 bases from V and 1 base from J, leaving 17 bases between. The CDR3 extends over 15 amino acids. CDR3 sequence: CASLNRPKENTEAFF. The CDR3 DNA follows: TGTGCCAGCCTAAACAGACCAAAGGAGAACACTGAAGCTTTCTTT.